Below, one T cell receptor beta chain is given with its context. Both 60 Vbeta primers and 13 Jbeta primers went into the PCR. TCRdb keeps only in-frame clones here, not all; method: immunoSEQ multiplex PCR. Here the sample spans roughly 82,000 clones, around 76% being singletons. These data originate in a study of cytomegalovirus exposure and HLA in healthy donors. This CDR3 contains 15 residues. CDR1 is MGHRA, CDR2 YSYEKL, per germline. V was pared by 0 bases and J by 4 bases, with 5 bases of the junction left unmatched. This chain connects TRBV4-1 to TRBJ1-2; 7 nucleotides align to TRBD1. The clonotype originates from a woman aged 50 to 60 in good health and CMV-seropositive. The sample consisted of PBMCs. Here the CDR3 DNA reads TGCGCCAGCAGCCAAGATAGGGCAGGGGGCTATGGCTACACCTTC. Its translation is CASSQDRAGGYGYTF.